The 7 T cell receptor beta chains in this list originate from one sample, sequenced in a study of CD8 T cells in ankylosing spondylitis. Study findings and constraints: Apparently characteristic of ankylosing spondylitis blood was a TCR beta motif (under ten highly homologous variants).

These receptors have no known antigen. MiXCR, run by TCRdb on the 5' RACE reads, gives a single entry per CDR3 protein. The repertoire holds 750,000 to 850,000 distinct CDR3 sequences, with over 9.5% as singletons. Sequencing was performed on blood, either unsorted or a sorted T cell fraction (not recorded which). These receptors were taken from a male donor with ankylosing spondylitis.

This clonotype was counted a few times. V usage is TRBV5-1 and J usage is TRBJ2-6, with 9 bases aligning to TRBD2. This CDR3 has 17 residues. Trimming removed 3 bases from V and 4 bases from J; junction bases left unmatched: 8. Germline V CDR1 and CDR2: SGHRS, YFSETQ. CDR3: CASSWREGASGANVLTF. CDR3 nucleotides: TGCGCCAGCAGCTGGCGGGAGGGCGCGAGCGGGGCCAACGTCCTGACTTTC.

This clonotype has ten or more counts. This sequence joins TRBV7-2 and TRBJ1-2; no clear D gene. The CDR3 totals 13 residues. The V gene lost 5 bases and the J gene lost 7 bases, with 14 bases spanning the gap. Germline CDR1 SGHTA, CDR2 FQGNSA. DNA for the CDR3: TGTGCCAGCAGCATCCCTTCAACTGGTGGCTACACCTTC. Translation gives CASSIPSTGGYTF.

Ten or more counts support this clonotype. The J gene is TRBJ1-6, the V gene TRBV5-1; D gene ambiguous. CDR3 length: 13 residues. V was clipped by 4 bases and J by 6 bases, with 8 bases between them. CDR1 and CDR2 (germline): SGHRS, YFSETQ. This CDR3 reads CASSDDPNSPLHF. The CDR3 DNA reads as TGCGCCAGCAGCGATGACCCTAATTCACCCCTCCACTTT.

This clonotype has only a few counts. The chain is built from TRBV7-2 and TRBJ1-2; tentatively, D is TRBD1 (6 bases). There are 13 residues in the CDR3. Germline V gives CDR1 SGHTA, CDR2 FQGNSA. V was pared by 5 bases and J by 4 bases, with 11 bases between. The CDR3: CASSAGQFYGYTF. Written as DNA, the CDR3 is TGTGCCAGCAGCGCCGGACAGTTCTATGGCTACACCTTC.

J is TRBJ2-3 and V is TRBV29-1; TRBD2 agrees at 7 bases. Per germline, CDR1 SQVTM and CDR2 ANQGSEA. This CDR3 spans 14 amino acids. V lost 8 bases, J lost 6 bases, and 14 bases stayed unmatched. DNA for the CDR3: TGCAGCCCATCCCGGGGAGGGTCAGGGGATACGCAGTATTTT. Its protein product is CSPSRGGSGDTQYF.

This chain links TRBV20-1 with TRBJ2-1, with 8 bases fitting TRBD2. Germline CDR1 and CDR2: DFQATT and SNEGSKA (reference sequence). The CDR3 loop spans 13 amino acids. The CDR3 loop reads CTIAGHLQAEQFF. In nucleotides, the CDR3 is TGCACCATAGCGGGACATCTACAAGCCGAGCAGTTCTTC.

This clonotype was recorded many times. The chain uses TRBV20-1 and TRBJ1-5; D is unclear. Germline values: CDR1 DFQATT, CDR2 SNEGSKA (reference sequence). This CDR3 region has 12 residues. The ends were cut back, 2 bases at V and 2 bases at J, with 4 bases in the middle. CDR3 residues: CSARRGNQPQHF. The CDR3 DNA reads TGCAGTGCTAGAAGGGGCAATCAGCCCCAGCATTTT.